A single sample is the source of the 26 T cell receptor beta chains below, sequenced in a study of T cell repertoires in cytomegalovirus infection (dated by TCRdb to between 2018 and 2021). This sample's treatment or condition label indicates: in vitro stimulation with specific CMV peptide epitopes to enrich CMV-specific T cells. What these receptors recognize is not known. The instrument given in TCRdb is Illumina HiSeq 1500. TCRdb cleaned the public reads at Q25 with fastp, built clones with MiXCR and kept in-frame beta chains. Merged by CDR3 protein, the rows form single entries marked with the most common genes and DNA. In this sample the table shows around 900,000 distinct CDR3 sequences, roughly 30% of which occur a single time. The top ten constitute about an eighth of the sample. Specimen: cultured CD8+ T cells from PBMCs, collected from culture after CMV antigen stimulation. These receptors were obtained from a human donor in good health (CMV status not recorded). Some clones in this sample may be carry-over from other donors' samples.

V is TRBV20-1 and J is TRBJ1-1; D is unclear. The CDR3 sequence is 11 residues long. The V gene's germline CDR1 is DFQATT and CDR2 SNEGSKA (reference sequence). The germline V and J ends were trimmed by 3 bases and 2 bases, with 4 bases remaining between them. CDR3 amino acids: CSASRNTEAFF. DNA for the CDR3: TGCAGTGCTAGTAGAAACACTGAAGCTTTCTTT.

This rearrangement joins TRBV10-3 to TRBJ2-2, with TRBD1 identical over 7 bases. The ends lost 2 bases at V and 4 bases at J; junction bases unmatched: 7. Germline lookup yields CDR1 ENHRY and CDR2 SYGVKD. The CDR3 spans 16 residues. Here the CDR3 reads CAISEDDRAVTGELFF. The CDR3 region has the DNA TGTGCCATCAGTGAGGACGACAGGGCCGTCACCGGGGAGCTGTTTTTT.

This clonotype was picked up a small number of times. This chain links TRBV5-1 with TRBJ2-1; D is possibly TRBD2 (5 bases). CDR3 size: 13 residues. Trimming cost V 2 bases and J 7 bases, with 10 bases left between them. In germline, CDR1 is SGHRS, CDR2 YFSETQ. The CDR3 DNA reads TGCGCCAGCAGCTTTCGGGATCCGAATGAGCAGTTCTTC. It yields the protein CASSFRDPNEQFF.

This clonotype was seen a handful of times. This sequence joins TRBV24-1 and TRBJ2-3; D call uncertain. This CDR3 region has 15 residues. V was shortened by 9 bases and J by 1 base, with 16 bases between the two germline ends. Germline assignment: CDR1 KGHDR and CDR2 SFDVKD. The CDR3 DNA follows: TGTGCCACCTTGATTTGTGGGTTGGGCACAGATACGCAGTATTTT. Translating it yields CATLICGLGTDTQYF.

This chain joins TRBV6-2 or TRBV6-3 and TRBJ2-3; the match to TRBD2 covers 9 bases. Unmatched junction bases numbered 11, after V lost 5 bases and J lost 5 bases. Germline assignment: CDR1 MNHEY and CDR2 SVGEGT. This CDR3 has 16 residues. The CDR3 here is CASSTASGGSRDTQYF. CDR3 sequence (DNA): TGTGCCAGCAGTACGGCAAGCGGGGGGTCTAGAGATACGCAGTATTTT.

On this clonotype itself: The junction shows a germline mismatch at one end, possibly a read error. V is TRBV6-1 and J is TRBJ2-5; no firm D call. There are 11 residues in the CDR3. Per germline, CDR1 MNHNS and CDR2 SASEGT. The CDR3 nucleotides are TGTGTCAGCATTTTCCAAGAGACCCAGTACTTC. It specifies CVSIFQETQYF.

Of note for this clonotype: A much bigger clone sits one base away, suggesting this may be a read error. The V call is TRBV7-2, the J call TRBJ2-2; 9 bases are shared with TRBD2. The CDR3 is 16 residues long. The trim removed 5 bases at V and 7 bases at J, leaving 11 bases unmatched. Germline CDR1 reads SGHTA; CDR2 reads FQGNSA. CDR3 region: CASSPAAGGPVGELFF. The CDR3 bases are TGTGCCAGCAGCCCAGCTGCGGGGGGGCCGGTCGGGGAGCTGTTTTTT.

The rearrangement links TRBV25-1 to TRBJ1-2, with D perhaps TRBD1 (6 bases). Germline V gene sequence: CDR1 MGHDK, CDR2 SYGVNS. The CDR3 consists of 15 residues. Trimming removed 3 bases at V and 6 bases at J, with 17 bases between. CDR3 bases: TGTGCCAGCAGTGACTCCGCAGGGACAACCCATGGCTACACCTTC. It is translated as CASSDSAGTTHGYTF.

This clonotype came up a few times. The genes are TRBV6-5 and TRBJ2-7, with 10 positions matching TRBD1. The CDR3 has 14 amino acids. Losses at the gene ends were 4 bases for V and 7 bases for J; bases not matched to a gene: 7. In germline, CDR1 is MNHEY, CDR2 SVGAGI. The CDR3 region has the DNA TGTGCCAGCAGTTGGGACAGGGGAGTGGGAGAGCAGTACTTC. This sequence encodes CASSWDRGVGEQYF.

The rearrangement links TRBV19 to TRBJ1-1; 8 bases map to TRBD1. The germline V gene encodes CDR1 LNHDA and CDR2 SQIVND (reference sequence). The V segment lost 6 bases and the J segment 8 bases; nucleotides outside the gene matches: 5. The CDR3 consists of 12 residues. The CDR3 reads CASSWTGREAFF. The CDR3 DNA follows: TGTGCCAGTAGCTGGACAGGGAGGGAAGCTTTCTTT.

This chain connects TRBV27 to TRBJ1-1; 8 bases match TRBD1. Germline V gene sequence: CDR1 MNHEY, CDR2 SMNVEV (reference sequence). The CDR3 has 14 residues. V shed 5 bases, J shed 4 bases, and the junction held 6 bases outside the gene matches. The CDR3 reads CASSIHRGSTEAFF. The CDR3 nucleotides are TGTGCCAGCAGTATCCACAGGGGGAGCACTGAAGCTTTCTTT.

This clonotype was picked up a small number of times. The chain couples TRBV27 to TRBJ2-7, with 7 positions matching TRBD1. V shed 3 bases, J shed 5 bases, and the junction held 10 bases outside the gene matches. The CDR3 runs 15 residues. Germline loops: CDR1 MNHEY, CDR2 SMNVEV (reference sequence). The CDR3 DNA follows: TGTGCCAGCAGTTTTCTGAGGGGGCCGTTCGACGAGCAGTACTTC. This encodes CASSFLRGPFDEQYF.

This clonotype was found a few times. The V call is TRBV5-4, the J call TRBJ1-1; D unresolved. CDR3 size: 12 residues. V lost 0 bases and J 9 bases, leaving 9 bases between the germline ends. Germline values: CDR1 SGHNT, CDR2 YYREEE (reference sequence). CDR3 loop: CASSLETRQAFF. The CDR3 coding sequence is TGTGCCAGCAGCTTGGAGACCAGGCAAGCTTTCTTT. Full variable domain (missing parts from reference TRBV5-4 and TRBJ1-1): ETGVTQSPTHLIKTRGQQVTLRCSSQSGHNTVSWYQQALGQGPQFIFQYYREEENGRGNFPPRFSGLQFPNYSSELNVNALELDDSALYLCASSLETRQAFFGQGTRLTVV.

J is TRBJ1-6 and V is TRBV4-3; D may be TRBD1 (5 bases). The CDR3 covers 13 residues. CDR1 LGHNA and CDR2 YSLEER come from the germline V gene. Trimming took 0 bases from V and 10 from J, leaving 7 bases between them. CDR3 nucleotide sequence: TGCGCCAGCAGCCAAGATTCAGGGTCACCCCTCCACTTT. Translation gives CASSQDSGSPLHF.

CDR3 region: CASSFLQGEGEKLFF. As DNA, the CDR3 is TGTGCCAGCAGCTTTCTACAGGGGGAAGGTGAAAAACTGTTTTTT. V is TRBV7-9 and J is TRBJ1-4; TRBD1 matches at 8 bases. This CDR3 comprises 15 residues. In germline, CDR1 is SEHNR, CDR2 FQNEAQ (reference sequence). Germline trimming cut 3 bases from V and 7 bases from J; bases unmatched to any gene: 7.

This rearrangement joins TRBV19 to TRBJ1-5, with a possible D match to TRBD1 (5 bases). The germline V gene encodes CDR1 LNHDA and CDR2 SQIVND (reference sequence). The CDR3 is 15 amino acids. The ends were cut back, 7 bases at V and 0 bases at J, with 13 bases in the middle. The CDR3 reads CASNYRTNSNQPQHF. The DNA for the CDR3 is TGTGCCAGTAACTACAGGACGAATAGCAATCAGCCCCAGCATTTT.

J is TRBJ1-1 and V is TRBV19; 9 bases are shared with TRBD1. Germline CDR1 reads LNHDA; CDR2 reads SQIVND (reference sequence). This CDR3 contains 12 residues. The J segment lost 11 bases and the V segment lost 6 bases, leaving 7 bases of the junction unmatched. CDR3 in amino acids: CASSPGTGWAFF. The CDR3 region has the DNA TGTGCCAGTAGCCCAGGGACAGGGTGGGCTTTCTTT.

The chain employs TRBV10-3 and TRBJ2-1; TRBD1 might be the D (6 bases). The V end lost 0 bases, the J end lost 4 bases, and 13 bases lay between the germline ends. The germline V gene encodes CDR1 ENHRY and CDR2 SYGVKD. CDR3 length: 16 amino acids. CDR3 sequence reads: CAISESGQGRYNEQFF. The CDR3, as DNA: TGTGCCATCAGTGAGTCAGGGCAGGGGCGGTACAATGAGCAGTTCTTC.

The chain carries TRBV6-2 or TRBV6-3 and TRBJ2-1; perhaps TRBD2 as D (5 bases). This CDR3 region has 13 residues. Trimming pared 3 bases from V and 7 bases from J, leaving 10 bases between. Germline V lookup: CDR1 MNHEY, CDR2 SVGEGT. In DNA form, the CDR3 reads TGTGCCAGCAGTTATACTAGAGGAAATGAGCAGTTCTTC. Amino acid sequence: CASSYTRGNEQFF.

The chain uses TRBV12-3 or TRBV12-4 and TRBJ1-2; D gene unclear. This CDR3 has 13 residues. CDR3 loop: CVTRAATGYGYTF. CDR3 bases: TGTGTCACTCGCGCGGCAACGGGGTATGGCTACACCTTC.

This sequence joins TRBV6-6 and TRBJ2-1; either TRBD1 or TRBD2 may supply D (6 bases each). V dropped 0 bases and J dropped 8 bases, with 20 bases sitting between them. This CDR3 is built from 17 residues. Germline loops: CDR1 MNHNY, CDR2 SVGAGI (reference sequence). CDR3 amino acids: CASSYSGGWTTQDEQFF. Here the CDR3 DNA reads TGTGCCAGCAGTTACTCGGGGGGCTGGACTACTCAGGATGAGCAGTTCTTC.

This clonotype was seen a handful of times. This chain joins TRBV6-1 and TRBJ2-7; a possible D gene is TRBD1 (6 bases). Trimming stripped 4 bases from V and 1 base from J, with 11 bases between. CDR3 length equals 14 residues. Germline V gene data show CDR1 as MNHNS and CDR2 as SASEGT. The CDR3 nucleotides are TGTGCCAGCAGTGGAAGACAGGCTTCCTACGAGCAGTACTTC. It encodes CASSGRQASYEQYF.

Note on this clonotype: The junction departs from germline at one end; a sequencing error may be responsible. CDR3 DNA: TGTGTCAGCAGTTACCCCCGGGGAGGATTGGGTTACAATGAGCAGTTCTTC. Translation: CVSSYPRGGLGYNEQFF. The chain couples TRBV6-5 to TRBJ2-1; TRBD2 is a possible D gene (6 bases). The CDR3 runs 17 residues. Germline CDR1 MNHEY, CDR2 SVGAGI.

The V gene is TRBV20-1, the J gene TRBJ2-5; 10 bases agree with TRBD2. After removal of 1 base from V and 4 bases from J, the junction contained 12 bases not matched to a gene. CDR3 length equals 17 residues. Germline loops: CDR1 DFQATT, CDR2 SNEGSKA (reference sequence). The DNA of the CDR3 is TGCAGTGCTAGAGCGGCTAGCGGGGGATACAGGGGAGAGACCCAGTACTTC. This codes for CSARAASGGYRGETQYF.

This CDR3 reads CASSFQTQPSSEKLFF. As DNA, the CDR3 is TGTGCCAGCAGCTTCCAGACCCAGCCTAGTAGTGAAAAACTGTTTTTT. This chain uses TRBV7-8 with TRBJ1-4; D is ambiguous. Per the germline V gene, CDR1 is SGHVS and CDR2 is FQNEAQ. V was shortened by 3 bases and J by 7 bases, with 18 bases between the two germline ends. This CDR3 has 16 residues. Looking up the rest from reference TRBV7-8 and TRBJ1-4 gives the full variable domain: GAGVSQSPRYKVAKRGQDVALRCDPISGHVSLFWYQQALGQGPEFLTYFQNEAQLDKSGLPSDRFFAERPEGSVSTLKIQRTQQEDSAVYLCASSFQTQPSSEKLFFGSGTQLSVL.

The chain links TRBV19 to TRBJ2-1; 7 nucleotides match TRBD2. Germline V lookup: CDR1 LNHDA, CDR2 SQIVND (reference sequence). J lost 4 bases, V lost 8 bases, and 8 bases had no gene match. This CDR3 contains 14 residues. The DNA for the CDR3 is TGTGCCAGTCGACTCGCGGGGGAATACAATGAGCAGTTCTTC. Its protein is CASRLAGEYNEQFF.